This T cell receptor beta chain was recovered during a study of shared clonotypes between healthy human individuals. Comments on this clone: Antigen unknown.

Clones were sequenced by immunoSEQ multiplex PCR, and TCRdb holds only the in-frame ones, with some missing. The sample has about 2.1 million clones, approximately 92% seen once. CDR3 length: 17 residues. CDR1 is MNHEY, CDR2 SMNVEV, per germline (reference sequence). V gave up 5 bases and J gave up 1 base; unmatched junction bases: 5. CD8 cells classed as naive were CD45RO-negative and positively selected for CCR7, excluding terminally differentiated effector memory CD45RA+ cells. Study-level points and caveats: The researchers took only blood, and tissue repertoires probably look different. As a rule, naive subsets had a larger estimated richness than memory subsets. Between a handful of donors, naive CD4 clonotypes were shared at a level of around 5.2%.

The TCR comes from a man between 18 and 29 years old in good health. Some clones in this sample may be carry-over from other donors' samples. The specimen was naive CD8+ T cells from PBMCs. The chain couples TRBV27 to TRBJ2-1; TRBD2 matches 13 bases. CDR3 DNA: TGTGCCAGCAGTCCTGGGACTAGCGGGACGTCCTACAATGAGCAGTTCTTC. Amino acid sequence: CASSPGTSGTSYNEQFF.